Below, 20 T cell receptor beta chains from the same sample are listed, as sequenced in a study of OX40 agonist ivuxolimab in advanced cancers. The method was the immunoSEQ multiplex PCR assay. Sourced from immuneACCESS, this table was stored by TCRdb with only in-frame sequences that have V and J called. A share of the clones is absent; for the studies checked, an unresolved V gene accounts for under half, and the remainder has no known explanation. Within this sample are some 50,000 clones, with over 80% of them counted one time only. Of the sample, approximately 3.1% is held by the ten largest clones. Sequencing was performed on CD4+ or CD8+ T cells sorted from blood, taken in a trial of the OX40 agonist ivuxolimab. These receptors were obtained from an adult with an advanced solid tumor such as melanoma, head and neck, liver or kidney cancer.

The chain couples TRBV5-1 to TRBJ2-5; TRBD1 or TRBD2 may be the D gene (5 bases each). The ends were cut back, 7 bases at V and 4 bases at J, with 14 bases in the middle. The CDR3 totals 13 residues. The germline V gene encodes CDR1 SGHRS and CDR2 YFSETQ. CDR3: CASGGSVAETQYF. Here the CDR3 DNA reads TGCGCCAGCGGGGGTAGCGTCGCAGAGACCCAGTACTTC. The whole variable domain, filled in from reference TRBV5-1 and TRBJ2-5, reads KAGVTQTPRYLIKTRGQQVTLSCSPISGHRSVSWYQQTPGQGLQFLFEYFSETQRNKGNFPGRFSGRQFSNSRSEMNVSTLELGDSALYLCASGGSVAETQYFGPGTRLLVL.

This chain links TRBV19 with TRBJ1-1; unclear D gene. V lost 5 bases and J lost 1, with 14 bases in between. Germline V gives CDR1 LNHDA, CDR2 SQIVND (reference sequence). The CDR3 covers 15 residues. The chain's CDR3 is CASSPPHSSNTEAFF. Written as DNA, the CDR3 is TGTGCCAGTAGTCCACCCCACAGTTCGAACACTGAAGCTTTCTTT.

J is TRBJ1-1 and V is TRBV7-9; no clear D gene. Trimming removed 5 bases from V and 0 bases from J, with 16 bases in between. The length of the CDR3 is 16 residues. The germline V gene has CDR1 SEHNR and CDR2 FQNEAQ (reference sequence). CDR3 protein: CASSPTERRLNTEAFF. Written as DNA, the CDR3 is TGTGCCAGCAGCCCCACTGAAAGGAGATTGAACACTGAAGCTTTCTTT.

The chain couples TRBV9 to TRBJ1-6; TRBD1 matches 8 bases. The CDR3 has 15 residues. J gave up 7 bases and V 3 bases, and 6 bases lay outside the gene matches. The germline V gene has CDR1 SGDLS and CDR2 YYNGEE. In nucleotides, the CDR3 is TGTGCCAGCAGCGGAGCAGGGGGCTGGAATTCACCCCTCCACTTT. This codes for CASSGAGGWNSPLHF.

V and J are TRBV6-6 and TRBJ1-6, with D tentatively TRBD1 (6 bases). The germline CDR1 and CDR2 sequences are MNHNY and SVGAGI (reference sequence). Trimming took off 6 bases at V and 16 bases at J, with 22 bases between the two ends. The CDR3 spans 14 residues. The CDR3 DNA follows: TGTGCCAGCAGGGACGATCGAACCGGAGGGGGGCTCCACTTT. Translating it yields CASRDDRTGGGLHF.

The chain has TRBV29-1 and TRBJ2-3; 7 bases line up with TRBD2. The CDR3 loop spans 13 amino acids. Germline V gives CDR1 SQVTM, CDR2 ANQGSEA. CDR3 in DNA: TGCAGTTCTAGACTAGCTGGCACAGATACGCAGTATTTT. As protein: CSSRLAGTDTQYF.

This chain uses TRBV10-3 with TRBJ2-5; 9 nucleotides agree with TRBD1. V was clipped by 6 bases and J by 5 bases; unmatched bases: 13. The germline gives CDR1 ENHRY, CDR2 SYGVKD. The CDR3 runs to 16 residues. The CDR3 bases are TGTGCCATCAGCGGGACAGGGCGCCGAGAAACGGAGACCCAGTACTTC. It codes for CAISGTGRRETETQYF.

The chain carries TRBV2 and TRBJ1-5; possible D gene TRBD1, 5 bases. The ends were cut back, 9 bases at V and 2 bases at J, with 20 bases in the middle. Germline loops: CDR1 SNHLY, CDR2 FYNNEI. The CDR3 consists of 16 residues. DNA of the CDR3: TGTGCCAGGGGGCCGATTCAGGGTGGGTGCAATCAGCCCCAGCATTTT. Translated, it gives CARGPIQGGCNQPQHF.

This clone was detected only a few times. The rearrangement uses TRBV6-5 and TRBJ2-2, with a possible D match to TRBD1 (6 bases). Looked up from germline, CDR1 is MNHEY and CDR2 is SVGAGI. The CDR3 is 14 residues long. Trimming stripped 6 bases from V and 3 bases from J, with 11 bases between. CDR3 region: CASSRNRDTGELFF. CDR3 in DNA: TGTGCCAGCAGCCGCAACAGGGACACCGGGGAGCTGTTTTTT.

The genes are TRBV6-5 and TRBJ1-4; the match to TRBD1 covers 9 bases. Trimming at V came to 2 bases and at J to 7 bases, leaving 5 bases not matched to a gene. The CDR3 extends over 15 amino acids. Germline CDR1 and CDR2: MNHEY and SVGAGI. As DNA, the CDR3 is TGTGCCAGCAGTTACGTGGGACAGGGATCTGAAAAACTGTTTTTT. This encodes CASSYVGQGSEKLFF.

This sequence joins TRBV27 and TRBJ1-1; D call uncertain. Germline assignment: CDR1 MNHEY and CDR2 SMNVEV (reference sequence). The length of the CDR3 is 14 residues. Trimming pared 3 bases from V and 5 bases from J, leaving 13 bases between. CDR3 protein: CASSFGQTLTEAFF. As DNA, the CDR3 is TGTGCCAGCAGTTTCGGGCAGACGTTGACTGAAGCTTTCTTT.

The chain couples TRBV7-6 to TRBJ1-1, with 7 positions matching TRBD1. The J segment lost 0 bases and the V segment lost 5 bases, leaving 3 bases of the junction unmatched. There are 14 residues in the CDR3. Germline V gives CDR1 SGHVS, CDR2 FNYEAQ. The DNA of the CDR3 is TGTGCCAGCAGCCCGGGACAGCTGAACACTGAAGCTTTCTTT. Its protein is CASSPGQLNTEAFF. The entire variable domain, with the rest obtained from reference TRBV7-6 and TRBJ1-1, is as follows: GAGVSQSPRYKVTKRGQDVALRCDPISGHVSLYWYRQALGQGPEFLTYFNYEAQQDKSGLPNDRFSAERPEGSISTLTIQRTEQRDSAMYRCASSPGQLNTEAFFGQGTRLTVV.

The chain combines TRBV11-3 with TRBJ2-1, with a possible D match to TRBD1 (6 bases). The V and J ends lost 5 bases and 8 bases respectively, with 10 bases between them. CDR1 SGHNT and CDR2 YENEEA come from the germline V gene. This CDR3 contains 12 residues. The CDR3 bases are TGTGCCAGCAGCCTACAGGGCCATGAGCAGTTCTTC. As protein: CASSLQGHEQFF.

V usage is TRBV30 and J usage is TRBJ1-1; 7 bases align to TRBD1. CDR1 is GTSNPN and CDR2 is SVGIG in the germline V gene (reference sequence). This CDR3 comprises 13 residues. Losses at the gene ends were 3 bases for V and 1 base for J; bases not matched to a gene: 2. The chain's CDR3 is CAWRRTGNTEAFF. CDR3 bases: TGTGCCTGGAGACGGACAGGGAACACTGAAGCTTTCTTT. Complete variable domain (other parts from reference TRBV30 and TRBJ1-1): SQTIHQWPATLVQPVGSPLSLECTVEGTSNPNLYWYRQAAGRGLQLLFYSVGIGQISSEVPQNLSASRPQDRQFILSSKKLLLSDSGFYLCAWRRTGNTEAFFGQGTRLTVV.

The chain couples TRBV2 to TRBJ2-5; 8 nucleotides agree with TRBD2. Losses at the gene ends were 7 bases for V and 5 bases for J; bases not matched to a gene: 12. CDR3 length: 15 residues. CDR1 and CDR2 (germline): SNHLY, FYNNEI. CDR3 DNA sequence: TGTGCCAGCATGTTTGGCGGGGGGCCGTCTGAGACCCAGTACTTC. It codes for CASMFGGGPSETQYF.

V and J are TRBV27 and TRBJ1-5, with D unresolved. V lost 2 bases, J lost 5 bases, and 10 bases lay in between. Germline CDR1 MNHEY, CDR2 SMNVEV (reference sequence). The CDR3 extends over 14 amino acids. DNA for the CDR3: TGTGCCAGCAGTTTAAGATCGGGTCATCAGCCCCAGCATTTT. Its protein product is CASSLRSGHQPQHF.

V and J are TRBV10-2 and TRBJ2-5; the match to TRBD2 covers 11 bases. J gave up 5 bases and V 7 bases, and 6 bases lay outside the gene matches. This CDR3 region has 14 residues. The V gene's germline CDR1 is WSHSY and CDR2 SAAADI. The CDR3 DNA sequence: TGCGCCAGCACCGGTAGCGGGGGGGCGGAGACCCAGTACTTC. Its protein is CASTGSGGAETQYF.

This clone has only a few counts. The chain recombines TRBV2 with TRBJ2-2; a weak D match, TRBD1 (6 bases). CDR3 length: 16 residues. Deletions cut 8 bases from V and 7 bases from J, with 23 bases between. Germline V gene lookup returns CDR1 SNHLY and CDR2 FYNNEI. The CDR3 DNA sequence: TGTGCCAGCCTGTCCTGGGCAGGGGACCCCGACGGGGAGCTGTTTTTT. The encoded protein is CASLSWAGDPDGELFF.

As DNA, the CDR3 is TGTGCCAGCAGTCCCACCGCAGCGGGGGGTTGGGAGACCCAGTACTTC. Its protein product is CASSPTAAGGWETQYF. V and J are TRBV7-3 and TRBJ2-5; 9 nucleotides match TRBD2. Germline CDR1 reads SGHTA; CDR2 reads FQGTGA. J gave up 5 bases and V 6 bases, and 13 bases lay outside the gene matches. The CDR3 runs 16 residues.

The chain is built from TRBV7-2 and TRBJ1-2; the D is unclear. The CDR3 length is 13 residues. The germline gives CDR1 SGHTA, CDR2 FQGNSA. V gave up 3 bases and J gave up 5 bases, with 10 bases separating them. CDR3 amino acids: CASSFDTLYGYTF. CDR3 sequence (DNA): TGTGCCAGCAGCTTTGACACGTTGTATGGCTACACCTTC. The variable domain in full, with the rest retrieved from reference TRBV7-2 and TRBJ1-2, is GAGVSQSPSNKVTEKGKDVELRCDPISGHTALYWYRQSLGQGLEFLIYFQGNSAPDKSGLPSDRFSAERTGGSVSTLTIQRTQQEDSAVYLCASSFDTLYGYTFGSGTRLTVV.